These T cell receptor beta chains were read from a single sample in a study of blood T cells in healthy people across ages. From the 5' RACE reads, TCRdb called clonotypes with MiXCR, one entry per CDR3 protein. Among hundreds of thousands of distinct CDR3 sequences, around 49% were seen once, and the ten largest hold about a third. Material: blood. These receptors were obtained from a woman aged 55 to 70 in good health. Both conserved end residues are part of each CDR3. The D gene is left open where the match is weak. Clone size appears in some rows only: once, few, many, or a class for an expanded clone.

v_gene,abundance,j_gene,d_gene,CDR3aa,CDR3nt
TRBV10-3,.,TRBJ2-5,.,CAISDIGTQYF,TGTGCCATCAGTGATATCGGAACCCAGTACTTC
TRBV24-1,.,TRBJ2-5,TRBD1,CATSDLDRGLGETQYF,TGTGCCACCAGTGATTTGGACAGGGGGCTCGGGGAGACCCAGTACTTC
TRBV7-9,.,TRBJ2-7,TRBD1,CASSLGTGATYEQYF,TGTGCCAGCAGCTTAGGGACAGGGGCGACCTACGAGCAGTACTTC
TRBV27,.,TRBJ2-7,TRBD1,CASRRTGSEQYF,TGTGCCAGCAGGCGGACAGGGAGCGAGCAGTACTTC
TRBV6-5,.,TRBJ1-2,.,CASSSQGGNGYTF,TGTGCCAGCAGTTCACAGGGAGGGAATGGCTACACCTTC
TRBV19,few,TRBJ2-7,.,CASSSGPFYEQYF,TGTGCCAGTAGTTCGGGGCCCTTCTACGAGCAGTACTTC
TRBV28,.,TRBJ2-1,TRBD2,CASSLKLAGGENEQFF,TGTGCCAGCAGTTTGAAGCTAGCGGGAGGAGAGAATGAGCAGTTCTTC
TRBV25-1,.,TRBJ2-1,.,CASSQYPYRLQYNEQFF,TGTGCCAGCAGTCAATACCCCTACAGACTTCAGTATAATGAGCAGTTCTTC
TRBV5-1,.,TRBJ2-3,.,CASSSRASRDTQYF,TGCGCCAGCAGCTCGCGAGCGAGCAGGGATACGCAGTATTTT
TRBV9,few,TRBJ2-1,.,CASSVQPATRYNEQFF,TGTGCCAGCAGCGTACAACCAGCGACGAGGTACAATGAGCAGTTCTTC
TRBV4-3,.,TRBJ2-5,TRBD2,CASSPRTSGPYNEQYF,TGCGCCAGCAGCCCTAGGACTAGCGGACCTTACAATGAGCAGTACTTC
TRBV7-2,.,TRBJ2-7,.,CASSKSSSHYYEQYF,TGTGCCAGCAGCAAATCATCCTCCCACTACTACGAGCAGTACTTC
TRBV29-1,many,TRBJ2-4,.,CSVERGAKNIQYF,TGCAGCGTTGAAAGAGGGGCCAAAAACATTCAGTACTTC
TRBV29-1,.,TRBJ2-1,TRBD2,CSARGLAEEEFF,TGCAGCGCTCGGGGACTAGCGGAGGAGGAGTTCTTC
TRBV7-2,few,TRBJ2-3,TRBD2,CASSLSAGSDTQYF,TGTGCCAGCAGCTTGTCAGCGGGATCAGATACGCAGTATTTT
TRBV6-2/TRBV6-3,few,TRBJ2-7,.,CASSYRQDPNYEQYF,TGTGCCAGCAGTTACAGACAGGACCCAAACTACGAGCAGTACTTC
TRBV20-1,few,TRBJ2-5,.,CSASSGDETQYF,TGCAGTGCTAGTTCCGGGGACGAGACCCAGTACTTC
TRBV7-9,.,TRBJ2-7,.,CASSPSTGRLYEQYF,TGTGCCAGCAGCCCATCGACAGGGAGGCTGTACGAGCAGTACTTC
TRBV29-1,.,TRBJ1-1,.,CSVVEGRAEAFF,TGCAGCGTTGTAGAGGGGAGGGCTGAAGCTTTCTTT
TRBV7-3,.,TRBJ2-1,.,CASSTQGGLGEQFF,TGTGCCAGCAGCACCCAGGGGGGGTTAGGTGAGCAGTTCTTC
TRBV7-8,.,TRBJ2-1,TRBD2,CASSLGGRVYNEQFF,TGTGCCAGCAGCTTAGGCGGGAGGGTCTACAATGAGCAGTTCTTC
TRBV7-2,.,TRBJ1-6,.,CASSSPPGHSSYNSPLHF,TGTGCCAGCAGCAGCCCGCCGGGACACAGCTCCTATAATTCACCCCTCCACTTT
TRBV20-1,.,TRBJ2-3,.,CSAKTSTDTQYF,TGCAGTGCAAAGACTAGCACAGATACGCAGTATTTT
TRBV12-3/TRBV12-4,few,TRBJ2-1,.,CASSSQRTRDEQFF,TGTGCCAGCAGTTCCCAGCGTACGAGGGATGAGCAGTTCTTC
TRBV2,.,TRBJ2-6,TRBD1,CASSKVGAQGAAGANVLTF,TGTGCCAGCAGTAAAGTGGGAGCGCAGGGGGCCGCTGGGGCCAACGTCCTGACTTTC
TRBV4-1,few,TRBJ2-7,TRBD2,CASSQDRGDRYEQYF,TGCGCCAGCAGCCAAGATCGGGGGGACCGCTACGAGCAGTACTTC
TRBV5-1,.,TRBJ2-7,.,CASSLDRARYEQYF,TGCGCCAGCAGCTTGGACAGGGCCAGATACGAGCAGTACTTC
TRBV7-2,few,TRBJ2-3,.,CASSLGGYDTQYF,TGTGCCAGCAGCTTAGGAGGTTACGATACGCAGTATTTT
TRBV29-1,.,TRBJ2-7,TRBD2,CSVETSGRSYEQYF,TGCAGCGTTGAGACTAGCGGGAGATCCTACGAGCAGTACTTC
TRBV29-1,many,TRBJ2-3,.,CSVEQRDTQYF,TGCAGCGTTGAACAACGAGATACGCAGTATTTT
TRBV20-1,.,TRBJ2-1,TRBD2,CSASGGGEQFF,TGCAGTGCTAGTGGGGGGGGTGAGCAGTTCTTC
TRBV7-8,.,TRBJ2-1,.,CASSPTTGYDEQFF,TGTGCCAGCAGCCCGACCACAGGGTACGATGAGCAGTTCTTC
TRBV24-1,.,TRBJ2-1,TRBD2,CATSDPSGVVGNEQFF,TGTGCCACCAGTGACCCAAGCGGGGTGGTCGGCAATGAGCAGTTCTTC
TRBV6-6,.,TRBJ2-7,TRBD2,CASSSESPGLATYEQYF,TGTGCCAGCAGTTCCGAATCTCCGGGACTAGCCACCTACGAGCAGTACTTC
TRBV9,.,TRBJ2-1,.,CASSVAPVSYNEQFF,TGTGCCAGCAGCGTAGCACCTGTCTCCTACAATGAGCAGTTCTTC
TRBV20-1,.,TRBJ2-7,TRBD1,CSARNQQGRYEQYF,TGCAGTGCTAGGAACCAACAGGGGCGTTACGAGCAGTACTTC
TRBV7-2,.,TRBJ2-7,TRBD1,CASSLPGTGNDEQYF,TGTGCCAGCAGCTTGCCCGGGACAGGGAACGACGAGCAGTACTTC
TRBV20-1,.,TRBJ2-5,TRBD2,CSASSGRGNEQYF,TGCAGTGCTAGTAGCGGGAGGGGTAATGAGCAGTACTTC
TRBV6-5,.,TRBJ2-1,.,CASSYSVVYNEQFF,TGTGCCAGCAGTTACTCGGTAGTCTACAATGAGCAGTTCTTC
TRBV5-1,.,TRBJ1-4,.,CASSLMTATNEKLIF,TGCGCCAGCAGCTTGATGACCGCAACTAATGAAAAACTGATTTTT
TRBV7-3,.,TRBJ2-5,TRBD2,CASRVASGSRQYF,TGTGCCAGCAGGGTGGCTAGCGGGAGTCGGCAGTACTTC
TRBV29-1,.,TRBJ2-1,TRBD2,CSVALTSGHNEQFF,TGCAGCGTTGCCCTGACTAGCGGGCACAATGAGCAGTTCTTC
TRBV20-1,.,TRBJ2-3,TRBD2,CSASPHLAGEGDTQYF,TGCAGTGCTAGTCCCCATCTAGCGGGAGAAGGAGATACGCAGTATTTT
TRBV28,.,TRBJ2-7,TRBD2,CASSPNGRGDHEQYF,TGTGCCAGCAGTCCAAACGGACGGGGGGACCACGAGCAGTACTTC
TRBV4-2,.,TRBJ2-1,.,CASSQDGPGDSYDEQFF,TGTGCCAGCAGCCAAGACGGTCCGGGAGACTCCTACGATGAACAGTTCTTC
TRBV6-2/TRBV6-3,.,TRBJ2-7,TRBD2,CASSYSKAGGLREQYF,TGTGCCAGCAGTTACTCGAAAGCGGGAGGGCTTCGCGAGCAGTACTTC
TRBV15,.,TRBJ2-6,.,CATSRSRFSGANVLTF,TGTGCCACCAGCAGATCGAGATTCTCTGGGGCCAACGTCCTGACTTTC
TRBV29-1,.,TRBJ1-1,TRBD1,CSAGQGQNTEAFF,TGCAGCGCCGGACAGGGTCAGAACACTGAAGCTTTCTTT
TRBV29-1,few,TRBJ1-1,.,CSVVVQNTEAFF,TGCAGCGTTGTGGTTCAGAACACTGAAGCTTTCTTT
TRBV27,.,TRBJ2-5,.,CASSRDRTSARSKQYF,TGTGCCAGCAGCCGAGACAGGACCTCTGCTAGGTCGAAGCAGTACTTC
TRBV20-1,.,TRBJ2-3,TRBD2,CSAPRAGGRTDTQYF,TGCAGTGCCCCTAGGGCGGGGGGGCGCACAGATACGCAGTATTTT
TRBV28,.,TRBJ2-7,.,CASSLRFGTREHEQYF,TGTGCCAGCAGTTTACGATTTGGGACCAGGGAACACGAGCAGTACTTC
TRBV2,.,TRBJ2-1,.,CASKAEYNEQFF,TGTGCCAGCAAGGCGGAATACAATGAGCAGTTCTTC